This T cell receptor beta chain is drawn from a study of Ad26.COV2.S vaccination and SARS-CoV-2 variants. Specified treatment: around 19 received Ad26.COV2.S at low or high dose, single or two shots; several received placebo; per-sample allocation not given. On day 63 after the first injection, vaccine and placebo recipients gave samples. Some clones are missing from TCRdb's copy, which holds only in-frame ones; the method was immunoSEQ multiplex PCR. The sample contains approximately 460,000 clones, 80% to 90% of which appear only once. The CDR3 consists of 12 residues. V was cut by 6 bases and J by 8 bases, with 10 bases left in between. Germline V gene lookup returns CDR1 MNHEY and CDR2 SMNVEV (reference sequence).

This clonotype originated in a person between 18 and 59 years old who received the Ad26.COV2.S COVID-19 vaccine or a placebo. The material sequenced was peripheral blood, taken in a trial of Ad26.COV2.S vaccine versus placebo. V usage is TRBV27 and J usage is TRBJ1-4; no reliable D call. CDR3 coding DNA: TGTGCCAGCAGGGGTGAATGGGAAAAACTGTTTTTT. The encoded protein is CASRGEWEKLFF.